What follows is one T cell receptor beta chain and its context. Its antigen remains unknown. The source of the sample is a study of radiotherapy plus CTLA-4 blockade in lung cancer. Study in general: Disease control reached approximately 31%, with objective responses in approximately 20%.

CTLA-4 blockade with ipilimumab, together with focal radiation, was given to patients with chemo-refractory metastatic non-small-cell lung cancer. Data came from immunoSEQ multiplex PCR; TCRdb stores just in-frame clones and leaves some out. The table has tens of thousands of clones, over 70% seen once; the top ten hold under 4.5%. Notes on the study in general: Expansion in blood of tumor-derived TCR clones was seen after radiotherapy plus ipilimumab. Early clone dynamics of blood T cells, plus interferon-beta, reportedly predicted response best.

Germline V gives CDR1 SGHAT, CDR2 FQNNGV. The CDR3 has 14 amino acids. V was pared by 6 bases and J by 4 bases, with 15 bases between. This clonotype was obtained from a human donor with non-small cell lung cancer who had a partial response to radiotherapy plus ipilimumab. Some clones in this sample may be carry-over from other donors' samples. This material consisted of peripheral blood, taken from a patient treated with radiotherapy plus ipilimumab. The J gene is TRBJ1-1, the V gene TRBV11-2; tentatively, D is TRBD1 (5 bases). CDR3 amino acids: CASSTNVGGTEAFF. The CDR3 nucleotides are TGTGCCAGCAGTACGAATGTGGGGGGCACTGAAGCTTTCTTT.